The rows below give T cell receptor beta chains drawn from one sample of a study of blood T cell repertoires in COVID-19. Libraries were prepared by immunoSEQ multiplex PCR; TCRdb keeps only in-frame clonotypes and omits some of them. Of more than 200,000 clones in the sample, roughly 80% are singletons; the top ten hold 3.5% to 5%. What was sequenced was peripheral blood. The source of these receptors is a man between 60 and 75 years old with acute or convalescent COVID-19. Each CDR3 is given with its conserved first and last residue. The order of the fields is CDR3 protein, V gene, J gene.

CDR3aa: CASSPGLAGITDTQYF
v_gene: TRBV5-1
j_gene: TRBJ2-3

CDR3aa: CASSLPGQGVLNTEAFF
v_gene: TRBV5-6
j_gene: TRBJ1-1

CDR3aa: CASSTRTGINQPQHF
v_gene: TRBV7-2
j_gene: TRBJ1-5

CDR3aa: CASSSDQPQHF
v_gene: TRBV28
j_gene: TRBJ1-5

CDR3aa: CASSPGTGRPLYGYTF
v_gene: TRBV5-6
j_gene: TRBJ1-2

CDR3aa: CASSIQGAGPTAQYF
v_gene: TRBV19
j_gene: TRBJ2-3

CDR3aa: CASSPLDRGTDTQYF
v_gene: TRBV18
j_gene: TRBJ2-3

CDR3aa: CASSPGGGNTIYF
v_gene: TRBV5-1
j_gene: TRBJ1-3

CDR3aa: CASSPRTSGRAGKTQYF
v_gene: TRBV18
j_gene: TRBJ2-5

CDR3aa: CASSLRQGASTDTQYF
v_gene: TRBV4-1
j_gene: TRBJ2-3

CDR3aa: CASSPGAPNTEAFF
v_gene: TRBV18
j_gene: TRBJ1-1

CDR3aa: CASREQGAAYTGELFF
v_gene: TRBV5-1
j_gene: TRBJ2-2

CDR3aa: CATRPSTATNEKLFF
v_gene: TRBV2
j_gene: TRBJ1-4

CDR3aa: CASSREGLYEQYF
v_gene: TRBV4-2
j_gene: TRBJ2-7

CDR3aa: CASSYFGQGVNYEQYF
v_gene: TRBV6-6
j_gene: TRBJ2-7

CDR3aa: CASSGPGLGRTTDTQYF
v_gene: TRBV6-1
j_gene: TRBJ2-3

CDR3aa: CASSLLAGARNEQFF
v_gene: TRBV5-1
j_gene: TRBJ2-1

CDR3aa: CASSIEGYSNQPQHF
v_gene: TRBV19
j_gene: TRBJ1-5

CDR3aa: CASSFGPIVGQFF
v_gene: TRBV28
j_gene: TRBJ2-1

CDR3aa: CASSAPGHALGELFF
v_gene: TRBV7-2
j_gene: TRBJ2-2

CDR3aa: CASRRTSGGTYEQYF
v_gene: TRBV2
j_gene: TRBJ2-7

CDR3aa: CASSLRLAGGSSYNEQFF
v_gene: TRBV5-4
j_gene: TRBJ2-1

CDR3aa: CASSQATGTSGRNEQFF
v_gene: TRBV4-3
j_gene: TRBJ2-1

CDR3aa: CASSQGQGGSNEKLFF
v_gene: TRBV3-1/TRBV3-2
j_gene: TRBJ1-4

CDR3aa: CASSKGGQVIYEQYF
v_gene: TRBV6-4
j_gene: TRBJ2-7

CDR3aa: CASSPGSRGTSGDLSTDTQYF
v_gene: TRBV3-1/TRBV3-2
j_gene: TRBJ2-3

CDR3aa: CASNLEEGEQYF
v_gene: TRBV12-3/TRBV12-4
j_gene: TRBJ2-7

CDR3aa: CASSESRENTGELFF
v_gene: TRBV25-1
j_gene: TRBJ2-2

CDR3aa: CASSPRLGPYEQYF
v_gene: TRBV7-2
j_gene: TRBJ2-7

CDR3aa: CASSNGVFAQETQYF
v_gene: TRBV3-1/TRBV3-2
j_gene: TRBJ2-5

CDR3aa: CSVPFSGTGADTQYF
v_gene: TRBV29-1
j_gene: TRBJ2-3

CDR3aa: CATGQNNEKLFF
v_gene: TRBV10-1
j_gene: TRBJ1-4

CDR3aa: CASSSHGTQQETQYF
v_gene: TRBV7-8
j_gene: TRBJ2-5

CDR3aa: CASSLGQQETQYF
v_gene: TRBV11-2
j_gene: TRBJ2-5

CDR3aa: CAWSVSFPLIETQYF
v_gene: TRBV30
j_gene: TRBJ2-5

CDR3aa: CASSPGQGFYEQYF
v_gene: TRBV6-6
j_gene: TRBJ2-7

CDR3aa: CASSLGVSTSGNTIYF
v_gene: TRBV7-2
j_gene: TRBJ1-3

CDR3aa: CASDGQGGQPQHF
v_gene: TRBV6-6
j_gene: TRBJ1-5

CDR3aa: CASSFRWSQHPTYNEQFF
v_gene: TRBV5-4
j_gene: TRBJ2-1

CDR3aa: CASRAEGRTEAFF
v_gene: TRBV2
j_gene: TRBJ1-1

CDR3aa: CASSTDRDFYIQYF
v_gene: TRBV19
j_gene: TRBJ2-4

CDR3aa: CASSLFGDTTYEQYF
v_gene: TRBV5-1
j_gene: TRBJ2-7

CDR3aa: CAKTQGAGNTGELFF
v_gene: TRBV6-6
j_gene: TRBJ2-2

CDR3aa: CASTRQSFIANYGYTF
v_gene: TRBV7-9
j_gene: TRBJ1-2

CDR3aa: CASSESDRGETQYF
v_gene: TRBV2
j_gene: TRBJ2-5

CDR3aa: CASSLDTGMGSPLHF
v_gene: TRBV5-1
j_gene: TRBJ1-6

CDR3aa: CASSLRRGQPLAKNIQYF
v_gene: TRBV11-2
j_gene: TRBJ2-4

CDR3aa: CASSEQANTEAFF
v_gene: TRBV6-4
j_gene: TRBJ1-1

CDR3aa: CTLKRGTGGTEAFF
v_gene: TRBV29-1
j_gene: TRBJ1-1